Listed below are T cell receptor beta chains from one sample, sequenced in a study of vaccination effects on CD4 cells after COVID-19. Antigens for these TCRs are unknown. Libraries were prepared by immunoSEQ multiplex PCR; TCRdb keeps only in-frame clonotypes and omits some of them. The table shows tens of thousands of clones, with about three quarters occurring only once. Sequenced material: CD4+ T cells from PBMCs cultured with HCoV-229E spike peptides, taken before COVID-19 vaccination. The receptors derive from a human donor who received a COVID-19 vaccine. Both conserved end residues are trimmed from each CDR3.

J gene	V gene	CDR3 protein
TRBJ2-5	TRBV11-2	ASSLEEGRQETQY
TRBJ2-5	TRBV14	ASSQGGLGGVETQY
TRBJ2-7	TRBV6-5	ASSWLAGPYEQY
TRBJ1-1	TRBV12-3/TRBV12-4	ASSPGTTEAF
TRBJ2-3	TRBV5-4	ASSTKPGLGTDTQY
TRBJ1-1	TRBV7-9	ASSFSGFNTEAF
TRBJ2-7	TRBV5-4	ASSSRINPRTGGEQY
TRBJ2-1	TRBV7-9	ASSLVLAGARSYNEQF
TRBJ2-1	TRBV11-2	ASSLIQGAGNEQF
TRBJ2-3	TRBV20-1	SASVGTAFSGAQY
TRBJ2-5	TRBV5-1	ASSSTVSSGSGETQY
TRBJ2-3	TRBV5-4	ASSAGTHTSDTQY
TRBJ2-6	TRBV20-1	SASRGTGANVLT
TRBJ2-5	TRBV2	ASFRDRGLGETQY
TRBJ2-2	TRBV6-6	ASSYGQSTGELF
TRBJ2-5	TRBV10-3	AISKGQGPQETQY
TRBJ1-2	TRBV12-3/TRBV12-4	ASSPDRAYGYT
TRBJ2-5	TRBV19	ASSIGIQETQY
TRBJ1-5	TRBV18	ASSTGAGMGNQPQH
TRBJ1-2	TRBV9	ASSVGAAVWDGYT
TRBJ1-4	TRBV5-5	ASRSGRNEKLF
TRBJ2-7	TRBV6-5	ASSSGGLSSYEQY
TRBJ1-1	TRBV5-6	ASSQGQTMNTEAF
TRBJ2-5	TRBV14	ASSQVTVEETQY
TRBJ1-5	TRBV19	ASSFGTAGGKPQH
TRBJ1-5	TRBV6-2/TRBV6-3	ASSYSKTAQH
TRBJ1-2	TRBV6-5	ASSYYEQGGGYT
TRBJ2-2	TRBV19	ASSIIAGGAGELF
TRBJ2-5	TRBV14	ASSQLPGPWEETQY
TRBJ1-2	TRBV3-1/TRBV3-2	ASSQNSRPSNPNYGYT
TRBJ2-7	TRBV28	ASSSVGGSRYEQY
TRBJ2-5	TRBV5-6	ASSLGLAGVRETQY
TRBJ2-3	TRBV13	ASGVRLAGGRDTQY
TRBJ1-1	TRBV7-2	ASSRTGTDMVAF